The source of this TCR beta chain is a study of vaccination effects on CD4 cells after COVID-19. The overall study: Convalescent patient samples, from a couple of individuals, date to 16 days and one week before vaccination.

To note about this clone: Its target is unknown.

Before sequencing took place, the ViraFEST assay used viral peptide pools to expand antigen-specific CD4+ T cells. CD4+ T cells were isolated after around ten days of culture. Infection with SARS-CoV-2 occurred in the person between March and December 2020, and PCR confirmed it. Per germline, CDR1 SGHAT and CDR2 FQNNGV. This CDR3 region has 15 residues. V lost 3 bases and J lost 5; bases outside the gene matches: 5. Clones were sequenced by immunoSEQ multiplex PCR, and TCRdb holds only the in-frame ones, with some missing. The data hold 20,000 to 30,000 clones, with about three quarters observed a single time.

This TCR came from a human donor who had a prior SARS-CoV-2 infection. V and J are TRBV11-2 and TRBJ2-2, with TRBD1 matching 8 bases. The sequencing here drew on CD4+ T cells from PBMCs cultured with SARS-CoV-2 spike peptides, taken before COVID-19 vaccination. As DNA, the CDR3 is TGTGCCAGCAGCTTCAGGACAGGGATTACCGGGGAGCTGTTTTTT. Its translation is CASSFRTGITGELFF. Combining the CDR3 with reference TRBV11-2 and TRBJ2-2 gives the whole variable domain EAGVAQSPRYKIIEKRQSVAFWCNPISGHATLYWYQQILGQGPKLLIQFQNNGVVDDSQLPKDRFSAERLKGVDSTLKIQPAKLEDSAVYLCASSFRTGITGELFFGEGSRLTVL.